One and the same sample provided the 6 T cell receptor beta chains below, sequenced in a study of cytomegalovirus exposure and HLA in healthy donors. 60 Vbeta and 13 Jbeta primers were used in PCR. Sequenced by immunoSEQ multiplex PCR; TCRdb stores in-frame clones only, minus some. In the table there are fewer than 250,000 clones, approximately 88% of which are singletons. Sequenced input: PBMCs. Every receptor here comes from a boy aged 2 to 10 in good health and CMV-seronegative.

The J gene is TRBJ2-7, the V gene TRBV14; 12 nucleotides match TRBD2. The germline gives CDR1 SGHDN, CDR2 FVKESK. After removal of 4 bases from V and 0 bases from J, the junction contained 13 bases not matched to a gene. The CDR3 totals 19 residues. As DNA, the CDR3 is TGTGCCAGCAGCCTCCGACTAGCGGGGGACCCTTTCTTCTCCTACGAGCAGTACTTC. Translation: CASSLRLAGDPFFSYEQYF.

V is TRBV30 and J is TRBJ2-2, with 8 nucleotides matching TRBD2. Trimming removed 1 base from V and 1 base from J; junction bases left unmatched: 11. There are 18 residues in the CDR3. Germline loops: CDR1 GTSNPN, CDR2 SVGIG (reference sequence). The DNA for the CDR3 is TGTGCCTGGAGTGCTGGCCGGGAGGGCCCTCGGAACACCGGGGAGCTGTTTTTT. Protein sequence: CAWSAGREGPRNTGELFF.

The chain employs TRBV5-1 and TRBJ1-1; D may be TRBD1 (5 bases). Trimming took off 4 bases at V and 4 bases at J, with 17 bases between the two ends. CDR3 length equals 15 residues. Germline CDR1 reads SGHRS; CDR2 reads YFSETQ. The CDR3: CASSVNGGEGTEAFF. The CDR3 DNA sequence: TGCGCCAGCAGCGTTAACGGGGGTGAAGGCACTGAAGCTTTCTTT.

The chain employs TRBV7-8 and TRBJ2-1, with D possibly TRBD2 on 7 matching bases. With 3 bases removed from V and 7 bases from J, the gap between germline ends came to 16 bases. The germline V gene has CDR1 SGHVS and CDR2 FQNEAQ. This CDR3 is 15 amino acids long. The CDR3 DNA is TGTGCCAGCAGCTTGAAGAGGGGGGGCGGGAATGAGCAGTTCTTC. It yields the protein CASSLKRGGGNEQFF.

This sequence joins TRBV9 and TRBJ2-1, with a possible D match to TRBD2 (6 bases). Per germline, CDR1 SGDLS and CDR2 YYNGEE. Trimming removed 4 bases from V and 1 base from J, with 15 bases in between. The CDR3 extends over 16 amino acids. CDR3 sequence: CASSWGDGRSYNEQFF. The CDR3, as DNA: TGTGCCAGCAGCTGGGGGGACGGGAGATCCTACAATGAGCAGTTCTTC.

The chain couples TRBV11-2 to TRBJ2-3; D is perhaps TRBD2 (6 bases). The germline gives CDR1 SGHAT, CDR2 FQNNGV. The CDR3 loop spans 15 amino acids. V was trimmed by 1 base and J by 2 bases, leaving 10 bases between them. The CDR3, as DNA: TGTGCCAGCAGCTTAGTTGGGACTGTCACAGATACGCAGTATTTT. Translating it yields CASSLVGTVTDTQYF.